Ten or more counts support the clone carrying this T cell receptor (beta chain). Its antigen is not identified. TCRdb processed the 5' RACE reads anew with MiXCR; each CDR3 protein has one entry. Of around 220,000 distinct CDR3 sequences in the sample, about 15% were seen once. This entry is derived from a study of T-cell memory formation after mild COVID-19. About the study: TCR clusters showed largely donor specificity.

Germline values: CDR1 LGHNA, CDR2 YSLEER. Deletions cut 3 bases from V and 3 bases from J, with 12 bases between. This CDR3 is 15 amino acids long. Study-level results: Confirmation of SARS-CoV-2 specificity was lacking for second-wave clones peaking day 37. Some clones that responded turned up in pre-infection memory, which suggests that cross-reactive memory joined in.

The chain employs TRBV4-3 and TRBJ1-5, with a tentative D call TRBD1 (5 bases). The sample consisted of PBMCs or a T cell subset sorted from them (not recorded which). This TCR came from a young man who had mild COVID-19 (a few samples of this study predate the infection). Cell type and time point are not known. The CDR3 bases are TGCGCCAGCAGCCAGGAGACAGCCCCCAATCAGCCCCAGCATTTT. Its protein is CASSQETAPNQPQHF.